The 30 T cell receptor beta chains listed next were all sequenced from one sample in a study of cytomegalovirus exposure and HLA in healthy donors. PCR used 60 Vbeta primers and 13 Jbeta primers. Assay: immunoSEQ multiplex PCR; the TCRdb copy retains only in-frame clones and omits some. The sample records 150,000 to 200,000 clones, 81% being singletons. Sequenced: PBMCs. These receptors originate from a woman aged 25-40 years in good health and CMV-seronegative.

This clone was observed a handful of times. The J gene is TRBJ1-2, the V gene TRBV19; D unclear. CDR3 length: 14 amino acids. Trimming pared 6 bases from V and 3 bases from J, leaving 14 bases between. CDR1 and CDR2 from the germline V gene are LNHDA and SQIVND (reference sequence). CDR3 sequence (DNA): TGTGCCAGTAGCCAATCCAAGGAGTACTATGGCTACACCTTC. Protein product: CASSQSKEYYGYTF.

The J gene is TRBJ1-1, the V gene TRBV2; no clear D gene. The germline gives CDR1 SNHLY, CDR2 FYNNEI. V lost 6 bases to trimming and J lost 0 bases, with 11 bases between them. This CDR3 region has 14 residues. CDR3 coding DNA: TGTGCCAGCAGGATCAGGCCCATGAACACTGAAGCTTTCTTT. Protein sequence: CASRIRPMNTEAFF.

The chain carries TRBV28 and TRBJ1-3, with D possibly TRBD1 on 5 matching bases. V gave up 5 bases and J gave up 2 bases, with 10 bases separating them. This CDR3 is built from 14 residues. Germline V lookup: CDR1 MDHEN, CDR2 SYDVKM. As DNA, the CDR3 is TGTGCCAGCAGTCTTCTGGGGCCTGGAAACACCATATATTTT. It yields the protein CASSLLGPGNTIYF.

The chain joins TRBV5-1 to TRBJ2-7; 8 nucleotides line up with TRBD1. The V and J ends lost 4 bases and 3 bases, in that order; junction bases with no gene match: 9. This CDR3 is 15 amino acids long. Germline values: CDR1 SGHRS, CDR2 YFSETQ. Here the CDR3 DNA reads TGCGCCAGCAGCCACGACAGGGGTCGTAACTACGAGCAGTACTTC. This gives the protein CASSHDRGRNYEQYF.

This clone has just a few counts. The chain couples TRBV19 to TRBJ2-1; the match to TRBD2 covers 8 bases. The CDR3 spans 13 residues. Trimming removed 3 bases from V and 7 bases from J; junction bases left unmatched: 2. Germline values: CDR1 LNHDA, CDR2 SQIVND (reference sequence). DNA of the CDR3: TGTGCCAGTAGTATTGGCGGGGGGAATGAGCAGTTCTTC. Translation gives CASSIGGGNEQFF. Using reference TRBV19 and TRBJ2-1 for the parts outside the CDR3, the full variable domain is DGGITQSPKYLFRKEGQNVTLSCEQNLNHDAMYWYRQDPGQGLRLIYYSQIVNDFQKGDIAEGYSVSREKKESFPLTVTSAQKNPTAFYLCASSIGGGNEQFFGPGTRLTVL.

The chain joins TRBV27 to TRBJ1-5; possible D gene TRBD1, 5 bases. Germline loops: CDR1 MNHEY, CDR2 SMNVEV (reference sequence). Trimming stripped 5 bases from V and 2 bases from J, with 13 bases between. The CDR3 extends over 15 amino acids. The CDR3 is CASSPTRVGNQPQHF. As DNA, the CDR3 is TGTGCCAGCAGTCCCACCAGGGTCGGCAATCAGCCCCAGCATTTT.

This chain uses TRBV28 with TRBJ1-1; D unclear. The CDR3 has 11 amino acids. Trimming took off 6 bases at V and 11 bases at J, with 13 bases between the two ends. The germline V gene has CDR1 MDHEN and CDR2 SYDVKM. The CDR3 bases are TGTGCCAGCAGCCCGAGGGTTGGGGCTTTCTTT. Translated: CASSPRVGAFF.

The rearrangement joins TRBV28 to TRBJ2-5; D gene unclear. Trimming removed 5 bases from V and 0 bases from J, with 13 bases in between. Germline CDR1 is MDHEN and CDR2 is SYDVKM. This CDR3 has 15 residues. The CDR3 is CASSPTTANQETQYF. The CDR3 DNA reads as TGTGCCAGCAGTCCAACCACAGCTAACCAAGAGACCCAGTACTTC.

The V gene is TRBV11-2, the J gene TRBJ2-5, with 8 bases matching TRBD2. The trim removed 5 bases at V and 4 bases at J, leaving 9 bases unmatched. The V gene's germline CDR1 is SGHAT and CDR2 FQNNGV. This CDR3 is built from 15 residues. The DNA for the CDR3 is TGTGCCAGCAGCGTATCGGGGGGGCCTGGAGAGACCCAGTACTTC. Its translation: CASSVSGGPGETQYF. The full variable domain, its missing parts supplied by reference TRBV11-2 and TRBJ2-5, is EAGVAQSPRYKIIEKRQSVAFWCNPISGHATLYWYQQILGQGPKLLIQFQNNGVVDDSQLPKDRFSAERLKGVDSTLKIQPAKLEDSAVYLCASSVSGGPGETQYFGPGTRLLVL.

This clone showed up just once. The chain combines TRBV28 with TRBJ1-4, with 9 positions matching TRBD1. Germline CDR1 is MDHEN and CDR2 is SYDVKM. The CDR3 runs 15 residues. With 3 bases clipped from V and 10 bases from J, the junction kept 9 bases outside the gene matches. The CDR3 bases are TGTGCCAGCAGTTTGGGGGGACAGGGTGCTGGAAAACTGTTTTTT. As protein: CASSLGGQGAGKLFF.

This chain links TRBV6-6 with TRBJ1-4; a possible D gene is TRBD1 (6 bases). Germline V CDR1 and CDR2: MNHNY, SVGAGI (reference sequence). The CDR3 contains 16 residues. V was pared by 2 bases and J by 7 bases, with 17 bases between. CDR3 loop: CASSYRSQGQGEKLFF. In DNA form, the CDR3 reads TGTGCCAGCAGTTACCGGTCGCAGGGGCAGGGTGAAAAACTGTTTTTT.

This sequence joins TRBV2 and TRBJ2-3; 13 positions match TRBD2. Germline V gene lookup returns CDR1 SNHLY and CDR2 FYNNEI. This CDR3 spans 14 amino acids. The trim removed 9 bases at V and 5 bases at J, leaving 5 bases unmatched. CDR3 amino acids: CASRGTSGVDTQYF. CDR3 in DNA: TGTGCCAGTAGGGGGACTAGCGGGGTAGATACGCAGTATTTT.

The rearrangement joins TRBV2 to TRBJ2-7; 7 bases line up with TRBD1. Germline V gene lookup returns CDR1 SNHLY and CDR2 FYNNEI. Trimming removed 7 bases from V and 2 bases from J; junction bases left unmatched: 8. The CDR3 loop spans 14 amino acids. Here the CDR3 reads CASIGQDGPYEQYF. CDR3 DNA: TGTGCCAGCATAGGACAGGACGGCCCCTACGAGCAGTACTTC.

V usage is TRBV28 and J usage is TRBJ2-5; tentatively, D is TRBD2 (5 bases). Trimming cost V 1 base and J 5 bases, with 17 bases left between them. CDR3 length: 16 amino acids. CDR1 and CDR2 (germline): MDHEN, SYDVKM. CDR3: CASSLSRLHPGETQYF. In DNA form, the CDR3 reads TGTGCCAGCAGTTTATCCCGACTGCACCCGGGGGAGACCCAGTACTTC.

V and J are TRBV9 and TRBJ1-1; D unclear. Looked up from germline, CDR1 is SGDLS and CDR2 is YYNGEE. CDR3 length: 14 residues. The V and J ends lost 0 bases and 1 base respectively, with 7 bases between them. The CDR3 sequence: CASSVAGENTEAFF. The DNA for the CDR3 is TGTGCCAGCAGCGTAGCCGGGGAGAACACTGAAGCTTTCTTT.

The chain has TRBV2 and TRBJ2-3; TRBD2 aligns across 8 bases. The CDR3 consists of 13 residues. Germline CDR1 and CDR2: SNHLY and FYNNEI. Losses at the gene ends were 6 bases for V and 4 bases for J; bases not matched to a gene: 3. The CDR3 DNA sequence: TGTGCCAGCAGACAGGGACTAGCAGATACGCAGTATTTT. Protein: CASRQGLADTQYF. Full variable domain (remainder filled in from reference TRBV2 and TRBJ2-3): EPEVTQTPSHQVTQMGQEVILRCVPISNHLYFYWYRQILGQKVEFLVSFYNNEISEKSEIFDDQFSVERPDGSNFTLKIRSTKLEDSAMYFCASRQGLADTQYFGPGTRLTVL.

The V and J genes are TRBV27 and TRBJ2-3; weak D call: TRBD1 (5 bases). Trimming stripped 7 bases from V and 5 bases from J, with 13 bases between. CDR1 is MNHEY, CDR2 SMNVEV, per germline (reference sequence). The CDR3 sequence is 13 residues long. The DNA of the CDR3 is TGTGCCAGCACCTCACTTCAGGGAGATACGCAGTATTTT. Amino acid sequence: CASTSLQGDTQYF.

This chain joins TRBV6-5 and TRBJ1-5, with TRBD1 matching 7 bases. The CDR3 consists of 15 residues. Germline CDR1 reads MNHEY; CDR2 reads SVGAGI. V was pared by 5 bases and J by 0 bases, with 4 bases of the junction left unmatched. CDR3 sequence: CASSPRTGSNQPQHF. CDR3 nucleotide sequence: TGTGCCAGCAGTCCCCGGACAGGTAGCAATCAGCCCCAGCATTTT.

The J gene is TRBJ2-1, the V gene TRBV4-1; D gene ambiguous. The CDR3 extends over 17 amino acids. Trimming took 1 base from V and 10 from J, leaving 23 bases between them. Per germline, CDR1 MGHRA and CDR2 YSYEKL. This CDR3 reads CASSQGAYSPPPVEQFF. CDR3 coding DNA: TGCGCCAGCAGCCAAGGGGCCTATTCGCCCCCCCCCGTGGAGCAGTTCTTC.

The gene calls are TRBV18 and TRBJ2-2; perhaps TRBD1 as D (6 bases). This CDR3 contains 14 residues. The V end lost 6 bases, the J end lost 1 base, and 9 bases lay between the germline ends. Per the germline V gene, CDR1 is KGHSH and CDR2 is LQKENI. This CDR3 is CASSPGQNTGELFF. The CDR3 nucleotides read TGTGCCAGCTCCCCGGGACAGAACACCGGGGAGCTGTTTTTT.

The gene calls are TRBV2 and TRBJ1-5; D gene ambiguous. In germline, CDR1 is SNHLY, CDR2 FYNNEI. Deletions cut 3 bases from V and 4 bases from J, with 7 bases between. This CDR3 comprises 13 residues. This chain's CDR3 is CASSDEGNQPQHF. CDR3 nucleotides: TGTGCCAGCAGTGATGAGGGAAATCAGCCCCAGCATTTT.

The CDR3 coding sequence is TGCGCCAGCAGCTCCCAAGACGGGGAGACCCAGTACTTC. Translated: CASSSQDGETQYF. V and J are TRBV5-1 and TRBJ2-5; D call uncertain. Germline V CDR1 and CDR2: SGHRS, YFSETQ. The CDR3 runs 13 residues. V dropped 3 bases and J dropped 5 bases, with 11 bases sitting between them.

In its sample, this clone was seen a few times. This rearrangement joins TRBV6-1 to TRBJ2-6; D uncertain. The V end was cut by 6 bases, the J end by 1 base, with 7 bases between. The CDR3 length is 14 residues. The germline V gene encodes CDR1 MNHNS and CDR2 SASEGT. The CDR3 loop is CASSQSSGANVLTF. The CDR3 DNA reads as TGTGCCAGCAGCCAGTCATCTGGGGCCAACGTCCTGACTTTC.

CDR3 residues: CASSPYTSGANVLTF. In DNA, the CDR3 is TGTGCCAGCAGCCCTTACACCTCTGGGGCCAACGTCCTGACTTTC. This sequence joins TRBV6-6 and TRBJ2-6; D not resolved. The CDR3 loop spans 15 amino acids. CDR1 and CDR2 from the germline V gene are MNHNY and SVGAGI (reference sequence). The V end lost 6 bases, the J end lost 0 bases, and 9 bases lay between the germline ends.

The table lists this clone with a count of one. The J gene is TRBJ2-2, the V gene TRBV19; TRBD2 matches at 7 bases. This CDR3 region has 19 residues. Per germline, CDR1 LNHDA and CDR2 SQIVND (reference sequence). V lost 1 base and J lost 1; bases outside the gene matches: 12. CDR3 sequence: CASSIGWGGVPMNTGELFF. The DNA of the CDR3 is TGTGCCAGTAGTATAGGATGGGGGGGGGTTCCAATGAACACCGGGGAGCTGTTTTTT. Drawing the rest from reference TRBV19 and TRBJ2-2, the complete variable domain is DGGITQSPKYLFRKEGQNVTLSCEQNLNHDAMYWYRQDPGQGLRLIYYSQIVNDFQKGDIAEGYSVSREKKESFPLTVTSAQKNPTAFYLCASSIGWGGVPMNTGELFFGEGSRLTVL.

This rearrangement joins TRBV27 to TRBJ1-5, with a tentative D call TRBD1 (5 bases). The V and J ends lost 5 bases and 4 bases respectively, with 15 bases between them. The CDR3 is 15 amino acids. Germline V CDR1 and CDR2: MNHEY, SMNVEV (reference sequence). The CDR3: CASSPRGDSNQPQHF. In DNA, the CDR3 is TGTGCCAGCAGTCCGCGCGGGGACTCAAATCAGCCCCAGCATTTT.

This sequence joins TRBV27 and TRBJ2-1, with D perhaps TRBD1 (6 bases). This CDR3 has 15 residues. V was trimmed by 5 bases and J by 0 bases, leaving 11 bases between them. The germline CDR1 and CDR2 sequences are MNHEY and SMNVEV (reference sequence). CDR3 DNA sequence: TGTGCCAGCAGTGTGGACAGTGCCTCCTACAATGAGCAGTTCTTC. Translation: CASSVDSASYNEQFF.

The J gene is TRBJ2-5, the V gene TRBV9; TRBD2 matches 10 bases. CDR1 is SGDLS, CDR2 YYNGEE, per germline. The length of the CDR3 is 15 residues. J was trimmed by 5 bases and V by 0 bases; bases with no gene match: 4. Here the CDR3 DNA reads TGTGCCAGCAGCGTAGGGCTAGCGGGGGCGGAGACCCAGTACTTC. Protein: CASSVGLAGAETQYF.

CDR3 region: CASSYAGMSEQYF. CDR3 in DNA: TGTGCCAGCAGTTACGCCGGGATGAGCGAGCAGTACTTC. This chain connects TRBV27 to TRBJ2-7; D is possibly TRBD2 (5 bases). V lost 4 bases and J lost 6, with 13 bases in between. This CDR3 spans 13 amino acids. From germline, CDR1 is MNHEY and CDR2 SMNVEV (reference sequence).

The V and J genes are TRBV27 and TRBJ2-7; the match to TRBD1 covers 9 bases. The CDR3 totals 15 residues. Germline CDR1 reads MNHEY; CDR2 reads SMNVEV (reference sequence). Germline trimming cut 0 bases from V and 6 bases from J; bases unmatched to any gene: 6. For the CDR3, the DNA is TGTGCCAGCAGTTTATCAGCGGGACAGGGAACCGAGCAGTACTTC. It codes for CASSLSAGQGTEQYF.